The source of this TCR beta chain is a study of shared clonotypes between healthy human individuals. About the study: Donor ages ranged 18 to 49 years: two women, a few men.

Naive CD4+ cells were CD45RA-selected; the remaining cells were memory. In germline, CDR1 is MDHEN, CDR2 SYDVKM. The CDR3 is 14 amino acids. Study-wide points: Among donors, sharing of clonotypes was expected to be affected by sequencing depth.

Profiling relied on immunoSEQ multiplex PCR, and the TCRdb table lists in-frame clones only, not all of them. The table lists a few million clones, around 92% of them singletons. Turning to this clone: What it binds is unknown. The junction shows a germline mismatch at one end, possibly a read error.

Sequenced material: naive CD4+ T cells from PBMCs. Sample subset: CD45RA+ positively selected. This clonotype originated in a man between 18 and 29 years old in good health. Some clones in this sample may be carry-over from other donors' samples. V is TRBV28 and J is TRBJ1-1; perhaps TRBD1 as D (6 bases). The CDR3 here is CASGLGAEGGSAFF. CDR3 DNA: TGTGCCAGCGGTTTAGGGGCGGAAGGGGGTTCTGCTTTCTTT.